Below, 9 T cell receptor beta chains from the same sample are listed, as sequenced in a study of follicular helper T cells after annual influenza vaccination. Clones were read by immunoSEQ multiplex PCR, and TCRdb kept only the in-frame ones, dropping some. The sample records approximately 6,700 clones, approximately 80% being singletons. As to time point: 2015-2016 season, 7 days after influenza vaccination. Here the sequenced sample was CXCR5+ CD38- circulating T follicular helper cells from blood, taken 7 days after influenza vaccination. The subset here: circulating Tfh, non-naive CD4+CXCR5+PD-1+ (ICOS+CD38+ or ICOS-CD38-). These receptor sequences come from an adult who received the influenza vaccine.

The chain has TRBV18 and TRBJ2-1; 8 positions match TRBD1. CDR1 and CDR2 from the germline V gene are KGHSH and LQKENI. The CDR3 loop spans 15 amino acids. The V and J ends lost 5 bases and 3 bases, in that order; junction bases with no gene match: 6. The CDR3 loop reads CASSYTGQGYNEQFF. The DNA for the CDR3 is TGTGCCAGCTCATACACAGGACAGGGCTACAATGAGCAGTTCTTC.

The J gene is TRBJ1-4, the V gene TRBV11-1; TRBD1 matches 7 bases. The germline gives CDR1 SGHAT, CDR2 FQDESV (reference sequence). The CDR3 covers 18 residues. V lost 5 bases, J lost 5 bases, and 17 bases stayed unmatched. CDR3 in amino acids: CASSRTSPTTGRNEKLFF. DNA for the CDR3: TGTGCCAGCAGCCGAACATCACCTACGACAGGGAGAAATGAAAAACTGTTTTTT.

This chain uses TRBV5-6 with TRBJ1-2, with 9 bases identical to TRBD1. Germline V CDR1 and CDR2: SGHDT, YYEEEE. The CDR3 has 13 residues. Unmatched junction bases numbered 1, after V lost 0 bases and J lost 7 bases. The CDR3: CASSLEQGAGYTF. The CDR3 DNA reads TGTGCCAGCAGCTTGGAACAGGGGGCTGGCTACACCTTC. The full variable domain, in which reference TRBV5-6 and TRBJ1-2 provide the parts outside the CDR3, is DAGVTQSPTHLIKTRGQQVTLRCSPKSGHDTVSWYQQALGQGPQFIFQYYEEEERQRGNFPDRFSGHQFPNYSSELNVNALLLGDSALYLCASSLEQGAGYTFGSGTRLTVV.

This clone has just one count. The chain links TRBV6-4 to TRBJ1-4; 12 nucleotides match TRBD1. Germline trimming cut 2 bases from V and 7 bases from J; bases unmatched to any gene: 5. The CDR3 runs 16 residues. Germline V gene data show CDR1 as MRHNA and CDR2 as SNTAGT. The CDR3 region is CASSDRDRGQIEKLFF. The CDR3 DNA sequence: TGTGCCAGCAGTGACCGGGACAGGGGGCAGATTGAAAAACTGTTTTTT.

V is TRBV5-1 and J is TRBJ2-1; D gene uncertain. Trimming pared 7 bases from V and 0 bases from J, leaving 11 bases between. This CDR3 spans 14 amino acids. CDR1 and CDR2 (germline): SGHRS, YFSETQ. CDR3 residues: CASDLTGSYNEQFF. Written as DNA, the CDR3 is TGCGCCAGCGATTTGACGGGCTCCTACAATGAGCAGTTCTTC.

V usage is TRBV18 and J usage is TRBJ1-2; TRBD1 agrees at 8 bases. J was trimmed by 0 bases and V by 3 bases; bases with no gene match: 6. The V gene's germline CDR1 is KGHSH and CDR2 LQKENI. This CDR3 is built from 16 residues. CDR3 amino acids: CASSPQGQGSNYGYTF. The CDR3 DNA reads TGTGCCAGCTCACCTCAAGGACAGGGATCTAACTATGGCTACACCTTC.

This clone was observed a single time. The chain has TRBV10-3 and TRBJ2-1, with 13 bases that match TRBD2. CDR1 is ENHRY and CDR2 is SYGVKD in the germline V gene. The ends lost 6 bases at V and 1 base at J; junction bases unmatched: 3. This CDR3 has 16 residues. The CDR3 is CAISGTSGDSYNEQFF. CDR3 DNA: TGTGCCATCAGCGGGACTAGCGGGGATTCCTACAATGAGCAGTTCTTC.

The chain uses TRBV6-6 and TRBJ1-2; 10 nucleotides agree with TRBD1. Trimming cost V 5 bases and J 5 bases; bases outside gene matches: 2. CDR1 is MNHNY and CDR2 is SVGAGI in the germline V gene (reference sequence). The CDR3 spans 13 residues. CDR3: CASSAGQGYGYTF. CDR3 nucleotides: TGTGCCAGCAGTGCGGGACAGGGGTATGGCTACACCTTC.

There are a few counts of this clone. The chain combines TRBV28 with TRBJ1-5; D gene ambiguous. Trimming cost V 1 base and J 4 bases, with 5 bases left between them. The CDR3 spans 13 residues. Germline CDR1 reads MDHEN; CDR2 reads SYDVKM. The CDR3 nucleotides read TGTGCCAGCAGTTTATACTCGAATCAGCCCCAGCATTTT. Translation: CASSLYSNQPQHF.